The clone carrying this T cell receptor beta chain was counted between two and nine times. The data derive from a study of neurological immune-mediated disorders. Time point meaning: longitudinal time-point 1 (baseline). Healthy controls were blood bank volunteers in Maryland, USA. Trimming pared 0 bases from V and 5 bases from J, leaving 13 bases between. The germline V gene has CDR1 SGHTS and CDR2 YDEGEE. The length of the CDR3 is 15 residues. From the 5' RACE reads, TCRdb called clonotypes with MiXCR, one entry per CDR3 protein. This table holds 64,000 or so distinct CDR3 sequences, roughly a tenth found once.

The rearrangement joins TRBV5-8 to TRBJ2-3; D is perhaps TRBD1 (5 bases). The sample consisted of PBMCs. The TCR sequence derives from a man aged 25-45 years in good health. The CDR3 bases are TGTGCCAGCAGCTTGGGGGGCGCAGGTGGAGATACGCAGTATTTT. Its translation: CASSLGGAGGDTQYF.